The 31 T cell receptor beta chains below come from one sample, sequenced in a study of shared clonotypes between healthy human individuals. This table comes from immunoSEQ multiplex PCR, and its TCRdb copy is limited to in-frame clones, with some not included. The table includes around 510,000 clones, 90% to 96% detected once. Sequencing used naive CD4+ T cells sorted from blood. The subset is: CD45RA+ positively selected. These receptor sequences come from a woman aged 25 to 39 in good health.

The J gene is TRBJ1-1, the V gene TRBV5-1; 8 bases fit TRBD1. The J segment lost 4 bases and the V segment lost 2 bases, leaving 1 base of the junction unmatched. Germline CDR1 SGHRS, CDR2 YFSETQ. CDR3 size: 13 residues. CDR3 DNA: TGCGCCAGCAGCTTCACAGGGGGCACTGAAGCTTTCTTT. This codes for CASSFTGGTEAFF.

The CDR3 loop is CASSLGASGANEQFF. The CDR3 bases are TGCGCCAGCAGCTTGGGGGCTAGCGGAGCCAATGAGCAGTTCTTC. This rearrangement joins TRBV5-1 to TRBJ2-1; 7 bases fit TRBD2. The junction had 6 bases not matched to a gene; V was cut back by 0 bases and J by 6 bases. CDR1 and CDR2 from the germline V gene are SGHRS and YFSETQ. The CDR3 covers 15 residues.

The chain combines TRBV28 with TRBJ1-4; D gene unclear. V shed 6 bases and J shed 8 bases, with 10 bases lying between them. In germline, CDR1 is MDHEN, CDR2 SYDVKM. The CDR3 runs to 12 residues. In DNA, the CDR3 is TGTGCCAGCAGCTGGAATCCCGAAAAACTGTTTTTT. The encoded protein is CASSWNPEKLFF.

The J gene is TRBJ2-6, the V gene TRBV9, with D unclear. The CDR3 is 14 residues long. V was clipped by 6 bases and J by 0 bases, with 7 bases between them. Germline CDR1 reads SGDLS; CDR2 reads YYNGEE. The CDR3 loop reads CASKSRSGANVLTF. CDR3 sequence (DNA): TGTGCCAGCAAATCCCGCTCTGGGGCCAACGTCCTGACTTTC.

The chain links TRBV6-6 to TRBJ2-1, with D possibly TRBD2 on 7 matching bases. The V end lost 7 bases, the J end lost 5 bases, and 18 bases lay between the germline ends. This CDR3 has 15 residues. CDR1 and CDR2 from the germline V gene are MNHNY and SVGAGI (reference sequence). DNA for the CDR3: TGTGCCAGCACTTTTCGCCGGGGGGCGGACAATGAGCAGTTCTTC. As protein: CASTFRRGADNEQFF.

Concerning this clone itself: Other DNA sequences in the sample encode the same CDR3. V gene TRBV2 combines with J gene TRBJ1-1; the match to TRBD1 covers 10 bases. There are 13 residues in the CDR3. Germline trimming cut 6 bases from V and 4 bases from J; bases unmatched to any gene: 2. Per the germline V gene, CDR1 is SNHLY and CDR2 is FYNNEI. CDR3 protein: CASRGQGITEAFF. The CDR3 DNA is TGTGCCAGCAGGGGACAGGGGATCACTGAAGCTTTCTTT.

The V gene is TRBV7-2, the J gene TRBJ2-7, with 8 bases lining up with TRBD1. V lost 5 bases to trimming and J lost 4 bases; unmatched junction nucleotides: 7. CDR1 SGHTA and CDR2 FQGNSA come from the germline V gene. The CDR3 runs 14 residues. The CDR3 here is CASSPDRVGYEQYF. DNA of the CDR3: TGTGCCAGCAGCCCGGACAGGGTCGGGTACGAGCAGTACTTC.

The J gene is TRBJ1-2, the V gene TRBV6-5, with 9 positions matching TRBD1. CDR1 is MNHEY and CDR2 is SVGAGI in the germline V gene. The CDR3 runs to 15 residues. The trim removed 6 bases at V and 2 bases at J, leaving 7 bases unmatched. CDR3 DNA: TGTGCCAGCAGCAAACAGGGGGCCTTGAACTATGGCTACACCTTC. This codes for CASSKQGALNYGYTF.

This clone was seen just once. The J gene is TRBJ2-5, the V gene TRBV7-8; weak D call: TRBD1 (6 bases). The DNA end is more similar to TRBJ2-7, so the J call may be wrong. This CDR3 has 19 amino acids. The germline V gene has CDR1 SGHVS and CDR2 FQNEAQ. CDR3 residues: CASSLVAGRGKGYSYEQYF. The CDR3 DNA is TGTGCCAGCAGCTTAGTGGCGGGCAGGGGCAAAGGGTATTCCTACGAGCAGTACTTC.

J is TRBJ2-1 and V is TRBV10-3; TRBD2 agrees at 10 bases. This CDR3 is built from 16 residues. V was pared by 3 bases and J by 3 bases, with 5 bases of the junction left unmatched. Germline CDR1 and CDR2: ENHRY and SYGVKD. The chain's CDR3 is CAISETGTSDYNEQFF. CDR3 coding DNA: TGTGCCATCAGTGAAACCGGGACTAGCGACTACAATGAGCAGTTCTTC.

This clone was seen once. The chain links TRBV11-2 to TRBJ2-2; TRBD1 aligns across 7 bases. Germline V gene lookup returns CDR1 SGHAT and CDR2 FQNNGV. Trimming took 5 bases from V and 6 from J; bases not matched to a gene: 15. The CDR3 is made up of 17 amino acids. The CDR3 is CASSPTERGLPAGELFF. DNA of the CDR3: TGTGCCAGCAGCCCTACGGAAAGGGGGCTACCCGCCGGGGAGCTGTTTTTT.

The chain has TRBV5-1 and TRBJ2-6, with D possibly being TRBD1 (6 bases). Germline V CDR1 and CDR2: SGHRS, YFSETQ. CDR3 length equals 15 residues. V was trimmed by 7 bases and J by 0 bases, leaving 11 bases between them. In DNA, the CDR3 is TGCGCCAGCCGACAGGCGTTCTCTGGGGCCAACGTCCTGACTTTC. It translates to CASRQAFSGANVLTF. The entire variable domain, with the rest obtained from reference TRBV5-1 and TRBJ2-6, is as follows: KAGVTQTPRYLIKTRGQQVTLSCSPISGHRSVSWYQQTPGQGLQFLFEYFSETQRNKGNFPGRFSGRQFSNSRSEMNVSTLELGDSALYLCASRQAFSGANVLTFGAGSRLTVL.

This clone came up once. This chain uses TRBV7-6 with TRBJ2-5; D is unclear. The V end lost 2 bases, the J end lost 2 bases, and 6 bases lay between the germline ends. Germline V CDR1 and CDR2: SGHVS, FNYEAQ. The CDR3 covers 13 residues. CDR3 nucleotide sequence: TGTGCCAGCAGCTTATGGGGACAAGAGACCCAGTACTTC. Protein product: CASSLWGQETQYF.

This chain links TRBV30 with TRBJ2-7; D is possibly TRBD2 (6 bases). There are 12 residues in the CDR3. The V gene lost 2 bases and the J gene lost 4 bases, with 9 bases spanning the gap. CDR1 and CDR2 from the germline V gene are GTSNPN and SVGIG (reference sequence). In DNA, the CDR3 is TGTGCCTGGAGTCCTCTAGCGTACGAGCAGTACTTC. Encoded protein: CAWSPLAYEQYF.

The chain has TRBV21-1 and TRBJ2-5; TRBD2 is the table's D call, not checked against the DNA. TRBV21-1 is marked as a pseudogene. CDR3 length: 17 residues. The CDR3 DNA reads as TGTGCCAGCAGCAAACCTCCTAGCGGACCACACCAAGAGACCCAGTACTTC. It is translated as CASSKPPSGPHQETQYF.

The V gene is TRBV4-1, the J gene TRBJ1-1; no firm D call. Per germline, CDR1 MGHRA and CDR2 YSYEKL. The CDR3 has 13 residues. Trimming shortened V by 4 bases and J by 0 bases, and 6 bases separated the two germline ends. The CDR3 bases are TGCGCCAGCAGCCGAGAACTGAACACTGAAGCTTTCTTT. Translating gives CASSRELNTEAFF.

The chain links TRBV11-2 to TRBJ2-7, with D perhaps TRBD2 (5 bases). CDR1 is SGHAT, CDR2 FQNNGV, per germline. Trimming stripped 1 base from V and 7 bases from J, with 11 bases between. CDR3 length equals 13 residues. The CDR3 is CASSLGPWREQYF. CDR3 DNA sequence: TGTGCCAGCAGCTTAGGACCGTGGAGGGAGCAGTACTTC.

The rearrangement joins TRBV5-1 to TRBJ2-7, with D maybe TRBD1 (6 bases). Per the germline V gene, CDR1 is SGHRS and CDR2 is YFSETQ. The CDR3 loop spans 14 amino acids. V lost 4 bases to trimming and J lost 2 bases, with 13 bases between them. The CDR3 DNA reads TGCGCCAGCAGCAGAATAGGGGACACCTACGAGCAGTACTTC. Translated: CASSRIGDTYEQYF.

V gene TRBV7-7 combines with J gene TRBJ2-1, with D perhaps matching TRBD1 (7 bases). The V end lost 0 bases, the J end lost 5 bases, and 23 bases lay between the germline ends. The CDR3 runs 19 residues. Germline values: CDR1 SSHAT, CDR2 FNYEAQ (reference sequence). This CDR3 reads CASSLAVGGRGQRDNEQFF. In DNA, the CDR3 is TGTGCCAGCAGCTTAGCGGTTGGAGGGCGGGGACAGAGAGACAATGAGCAGTTCTTC.

The gene calls are TRBV29-1 and TRBJ2-1; no clear D gene. V lost 4 bases and J lost 7, with 5 bases in between. From germline, CDR1 is SQVTM and CDR2 ANQGSEA. This CDR3 is 10 amino acids long. DNA for the CDR3: TGCAGCGTTGTCGTAAATGAGCAGTTCTTC. Translation gives CSVVVNEQFF.

The rearrangement uses TRBV9 and TRBJ2-5; TRBD1 agrees at 9 bases. Germline CDR1 SGDLS, CDR2 YYNGEE. The CDR3 covers 14 residues. V trimming: 4 bases; J trimming: 11 bases; junction bases outside the gene matches: 12. CDR3 DNA: TGTGCCAGCAGCCCCGACAGGGGGACTGAGGAGCAGTACTTC. Its protein is CASSPDRGTEEQYF.

The V call is TRBV11-2, the J call TRBJ2-2; TRBD2 aligns across 9 bases. The CDR3 has 16 residues. Germline V lookup: CDR1 SGHAT, CDR2 FQNNGV. Unmatched junction bases numbered 4, after V lost 1 base and J lost 4 bases. The CDR3 nucleotides are TGTGCCAGCAGCTTAGTGGTTAGCGGGGGCACCGGGGAGCTGTTTTTT. Protein sequence: CASSLVVSGGTGELFF. The whole variable domain, filled in from reference TRBV11-2 and TRBJ2-2, reads EAGVAQSPRYKIIEKRQSVAFWCNPISGHATLYWYQQILGQGPKLLIQFQNNGVVDDSQLPKDRFSAERLKGVDSTLKIQPAKLEDSAVYLCASSLVVSGGTGELFFGEGSRLTVL.

The chain links TRBV10-3 to TRBJ2-7; the D is unclear. The CDR3 length is 13 residues. Germline CDR1 and CDR2: ENHRY and SYGVKD. Trimming took off 0 bases at V and 2 bases at J, with 5 bases between the two ends. CDR3 amino acids: CAISESRAYEQYF. The CDR3 DNA is TGTGCCATCAGTGAGTCTAGGGCCTACGAGCAGTACTTC.

The table lists this clone with a count of one. The chain uses TRBV28 and TRBJ2-7; TRBD1 matches 7 bases. The length of the CDR3 is 12 residues. V lost 10 bases, J lost 4 bases, and 7 bases stayed unmatched. From germline, CDR1 is MDHEN and CDR2 SYDVKM. The CDR3 region is CATDRESYEQYF. The CDR3 nucleotides are TGTGCCACTGACAGGGAGTCATACGAGCAGTACTTC.

The CDR3 sequence is CASSQAPRGGNRETQYF. Here the CDR3 DNA reads TGCGCCAGCAGCCAAGCACCCAGAGGGGGCAATCGGGAGACCCAGTACTTC. This chain joins TRBV4-1 and TRBJ2-5; 7 bases are a match to TRBD1. This CDR3 is 17 amino acids long. Germline V CDR1 and CDR2: MGHRA, YSYEKL. The junction had 13 bases not matched to a gene; V was cut back by 1 base and J by 5 bases.

The sample holds one count of this clone. J is TRBJ2-3 and V is TRBV18; 7 bases are shared with TRBD2. Trimming cost V 3 bases and J 0 bases; bases outside gene matches: 3. The CDR3 covers 15 residues. The germline gives CDR1 KGHSH, CDR2 LQKENI. CDR3: CASSPGLVSTDTQYF. In DNA form, the CDR3 reads TGTGCCAGCTCACCCGGACTAGTCAGCACAGATACGCAGTATTTT.

The rearrangement links TRBV28 to TRBJ2-5; D uncertain. Trimming removed 2 bases at V and 5 bases at J, with 12 bases between. This CDR3 is 14 amino acids long. Germline V gene sequence: CDR1 MDHEN, CDR2 SYDVKM. The CDR3 DNA is TGTGCCAGCAGTTTAGTCCAAGAATGGGAGACCCAGTACTTC. Protein product: CASSLVQEWETQYF.

This chain connects TRBV27 to TRBJ1-5, with D unclear. Germline V gives CDR1 MNHEY, CDR2 SMNVEV (reference sequence). CDR3 length: 12 amino acids. V was cut by 6 bases and J by 4 bases, with 7 bases left in between. The CDR3 region has the DNA TGTGCCAGCAGACTACCGAATCAGCCCCAGCATTTT. This sequence encodes CASRLPNQPQHF.

The V gene is TRBV11-2, the J gene TRBJ2-7; D ambiguous. The CDR3 has 11 residues. Germline-derived CDR1 and CDR2 are SGHAT and FQNNGV. The V and J ends lost 5 bases and 4 bases respectively, with 6 bases between them. In DNA, the CDR3 is TGTGCCAGCAGCGGGGTGTACGAGCAGTACTTC. Protein product: CASSGVYEQYF.

The CDR3 DNA follows: TGTGCCAGCAGCTCAACTTCGGTGGAGACCCAGTACTTC. This codes for CASSSTSVETQYF. The V call is TRBV7-9, the J call TRBJ2-5, with D uncertain. Trimming shortened V by 4 bases and J by 5 bases, and 11 bases separated the two germline ends. CDR3 length: 13 residues. The germline CDR1 and CDR2 sequences are SEHNR and FQNEAQ (reference sequence). Complete variable domain (other parts from reference TRBV7-9 and TRBJ2-5): DTGVSQNPRHKITKRGQNVTFRCDPISEHNRLYWYRQTLGQGPEFLTYFQNEAQLEKSRLLSDRFSAERPKGSFSTLEIQRTEQGDSAMYLCASSSTSVETQYFGPGTRLLVL.

J is TRBJ2-1 and V is TRBV9; 8 nucleotides agree with TRBD1. This CDR3 has 15 amino acids. Germline V gene lookup returns CDR1 SGDLS and CDR2 YYNGEE. The J segment lost 2 bases and the V segment lost 3 bases, leaving 4 bases of the junction unmatched. CDR3 in amino acids: CASSANRGTYNEQFF. The CDR3 nucleotides are TGTGCCAGCAGCGCAAACAGGGGGACCTACAATGAGCAGTTCTTC.